This T cell receptor beta chain originates from a study of T cells after yellow fever vaccination. Across the whole study: SMART-Seq v4 Ultra Low Input prepared libraries from low-cell fractions. Study conclusions and caveats: Reappearance after the booster was observed for most primary-vaccination clones (about 95% CD4, about 85% CD8).

5'RACE template switching produced TCR cDNA carrying a universal primer site and UMIs. TCRdb itself ran the 5' RACE reads through MiXCR, one entry per CDR3 protein. The sample includes 230,000 or so distinct CDR3 sequences, approximately 6.7% seen only once; the top ten take 1% to 1.2%. The CDR3 runs to 15 residues. Germline CDR1 reads SQVTM; CDR2 reads ANQGSEA. V gave up 3 bases and J gave up 8 bases; unmatched junction bases: 9. Comment on this clonotype: What it recognizes is unknown.

The rearrangement uses TRBV29-1 and TRBJ2-1, with 11 bases aligning to TRBD2. This material consisted of CD4+ T cells sorted from PBMCs, taken on the day of the yellow fever booster vaccination. The receptor comes from a man in his thirties or forties who received the YFV17D yellow fever vaccine. In nucleotides, the CDR3 is TGCAGCGTTGATTTACTAGCGGGAGCTTTAGATGAGCAGTTCTTC. Translation: CSVDLLAGALDEQFF.